The TCR beta chain under discussion was sequenced for a study of CD8 T cells in Susac syndrome. An amount of RNA that ranged from roughly 0.45 to 1 ug was reverse transcribed with random hexamers. TCRdb redid the calling of the immunoSEQ multiplex PCR reads with MiXCR, one entry per CDR3 protein. The sample records some 170,000 distinct CDR3 sequences, about 95% being singletons. Germline values: CDR1 KGHDR, CDR2 SFDVKD. This CDR3 contains 13 residues. The V and J ends lost 6 bases and 5 bases respectively, with 11 bases between them. The sequence derives from a human donor in good health. V is TRBV24-1 and J is TRBJ2-3, with unresolved D. Sequencing was carried out using CD4+ T cells from PBMCs. CDR3 loop: CATSPRTRDTQYF. The CDR3 DNA reads as TGTGCCACCAGTCCCAGGACCAGAGATACGCAGTATTTT.